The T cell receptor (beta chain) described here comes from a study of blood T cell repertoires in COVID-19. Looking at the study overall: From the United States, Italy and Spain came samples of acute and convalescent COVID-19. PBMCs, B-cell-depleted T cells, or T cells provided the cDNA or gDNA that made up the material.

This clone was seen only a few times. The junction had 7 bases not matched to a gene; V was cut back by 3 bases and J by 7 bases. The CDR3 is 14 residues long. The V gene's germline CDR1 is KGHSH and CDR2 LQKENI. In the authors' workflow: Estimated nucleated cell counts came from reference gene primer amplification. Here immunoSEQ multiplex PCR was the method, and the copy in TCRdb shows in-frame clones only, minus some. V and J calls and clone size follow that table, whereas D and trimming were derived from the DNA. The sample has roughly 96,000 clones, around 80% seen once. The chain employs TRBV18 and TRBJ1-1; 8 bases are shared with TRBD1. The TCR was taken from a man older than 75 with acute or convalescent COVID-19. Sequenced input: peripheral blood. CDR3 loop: CASSPAGGTGEAFF. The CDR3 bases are TGTGCCAGCTCACCTGCTGGGGGGACAGGTGAAGCTTTCTTT. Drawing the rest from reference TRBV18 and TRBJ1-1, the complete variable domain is NAGVMQNPRHLVRRRGQEARLRCSPMKGHSHVYWYRQLPEEGLKFMVYLQKENIIDESGMPKERFSAEFPKEGPSILRIQQVVRGDSAAYFCASSPAGGTGEAFFGQGTRLTVV.